These T cell receptor beta chains were read from a single sample in a study of blood T cell repertoires in COVID-19. Clones were sequenced by immunoSEQ multiplex PCR, and TCRdb holds only the in-frame ones, with some missing. The sample contains fewer than 95,000 clones, 90% of which appear only once. The sample was peripheral blood. These TCRs come from a woman of 80 years or more with acute or convalescent COVID-19. The conserved cysteine and the conserved F or W are not part of the CDR3 here. Clone size is shown for a subset of rows, as once, few, many or a class of expanded clone.

TRBV5-1	.	TRBJ1-2	ASSFAGGIGYGYT
TRBV7-3	.	TRBJ2-5	ASSPRSGVRETQY
TRBV4-2	.	TRBJ1-4	ASTRGGRGEKLF
TRBV6-2/TRBV6-3	.	TRBJ1-2	ASSPETDYGYT
TRBV5-6	once	TRBJ2-3	ASSFRGNSDTQY
TRBV3-1/TRBV3-2	.	TRBJ1-4	ASSPTGLKKLF
TRBV24-1	.	TRBJ2-6	ATSDYPQGERLSGANVLT
TRBV4-1	.	TRBJ2-1	ASSHRQLNEQF
TRBV5-1	.	TRBJ1-2	ASSPPDGINYGYT
TRBV18	.	TRBJ1-5	ASSPSGGPNQPQH
TRBV15	.	TRBJ2-4	ATSRTEAGGYIQY
TRBV5-6	.	TRBJ2-3	ASSWTGTDTQY
TRBV7-2	.	TRBJ2-1	ASSVLAGTSYNEQF
TRBV6-5	.	TRBJ2-2	ASTMDRANTGELF
TRBV19	.	TRBJ1-3	ASSIAGSLPGNTIY
TRBV5-1	.	TRBJ2-7	ASSPGQGEYEQY
TRBV2	.	TRBJ1-3	ASRQGGNTIY
TRBV4-1	.	TRBJ1-3	ASSQEAVSSAPAGNTIY
TRBV6-6	.	TRBJ1-3	ASSYSQLTGNTIY
TRBV7-3	.	TRBJ2-1	ASSLTPLAGNEQF
TRBV13	.	TRBJ2-7	ASSPREGYEQY
TRBV29-1	.	TRBJ1-1	SVQGFTEAF
TRBV6-5	once	TRBJ1-2	ASSYWGRAHYGYT
TRBV3-1/TRBV3-2	.	TRBJ2-1	ASSQDPKGFYNEQF
TRBV10-3	.	TRBJ2-1	AISEGGASYNEQF
TRBV2	.	TRBJ2-3	ASSATSVGTDTQY